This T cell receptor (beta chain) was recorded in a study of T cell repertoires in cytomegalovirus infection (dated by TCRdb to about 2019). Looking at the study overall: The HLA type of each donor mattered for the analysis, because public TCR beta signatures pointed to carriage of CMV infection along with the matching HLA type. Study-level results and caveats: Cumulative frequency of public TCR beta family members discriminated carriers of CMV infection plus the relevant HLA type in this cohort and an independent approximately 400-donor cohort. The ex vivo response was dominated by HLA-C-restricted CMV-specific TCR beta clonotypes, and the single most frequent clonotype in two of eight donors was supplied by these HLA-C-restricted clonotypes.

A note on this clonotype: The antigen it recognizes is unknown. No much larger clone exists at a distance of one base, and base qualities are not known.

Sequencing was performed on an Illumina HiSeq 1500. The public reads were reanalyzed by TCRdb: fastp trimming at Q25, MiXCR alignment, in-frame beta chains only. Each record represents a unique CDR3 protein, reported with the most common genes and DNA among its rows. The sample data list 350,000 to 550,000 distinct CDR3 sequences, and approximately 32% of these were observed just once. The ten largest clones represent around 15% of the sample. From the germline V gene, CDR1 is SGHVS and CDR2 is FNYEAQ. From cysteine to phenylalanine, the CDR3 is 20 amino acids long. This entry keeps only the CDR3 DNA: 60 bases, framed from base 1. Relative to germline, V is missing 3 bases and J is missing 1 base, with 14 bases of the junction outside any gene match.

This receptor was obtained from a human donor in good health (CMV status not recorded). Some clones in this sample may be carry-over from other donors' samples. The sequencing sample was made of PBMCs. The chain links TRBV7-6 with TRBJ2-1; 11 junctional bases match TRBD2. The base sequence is TGTGCCAGCAGCTTCCCCCTAGCGGGGGGAAAGTCTTCGTCCTACAATGAGCAGTTCTTC. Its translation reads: CASSFPLAGGKSSSYNEQFF.